The TCR beta chain described here comes from a study of CD8+ T cells in alopecia areata. Study findings and constraints: Higher clonality and more expanded CD8+ clones appeared in lesional than normal scalp. TCR sharing across patients was less clear than in mice, possibly HLA-related.

A remark on this clone: Its cognate antigen is unknown.

Obtained from alopecia areata patients were lesional scalp punch biopsies along with peripheral blood. The CDR3 runs 17 residues. Germline V gene data show CDR1 as SGHAT and CDR2 as FQNNGV. V was cut by 5 bases and J by 2 bases, with 20 bases left in between. cDNA reverse transcribed from extracted RNA served as the sequencing template. Assay used: immunoSEQ multiplex PCR; TCRdb lists only in-frame clones, some missing. This sample carries approximately 91,000 clones, 35% to 45% of them seen once, and the ten largest clones take 0.6% to 0.85%. The specimen was CD4+ T cells sorted from blood. The receptor's source is a human donor with alopecia areata. V gene TRBV11-2 combines with J gene TRBJ2-3; D is possibly TRBD1 or TRBD2 (6 bases each). For the CDR3, the DNA is TGTGCCAGCAGCATAAGAGGGTCCCCGGGGGCCACAGATACGCAGTATTTT. As protein: CASSIRGSPGATDTQYF.